This T cell receptor (beta chain) was documented in a study of response to subunit inactivated influenza vaccine. General study results and limits: That few new T cells are recruited by each seasonal influenza vaccination was the authors' suggestion.

This CDR3 region has 16 residues. The germline CDR1 and CDR2 sequences are ENHRY and SYGVKD. The V and J ends lost 2 bases and 5 bases respectively, with 15 bases between them. Worth noting for this clonotype: Its specificity is not known.

TCRdb analysed the RT-PCR reads with MiXCR anew, one entry per CDR3 protein. The profile covers a few hundred thousand distinct CDR3 sequences, with 14% appearing a single time and 11% taken by the ten largest. Sequencing used PBMCs from blood, obtained roughly 12 days after vaccination. This TCR was recovered from a man aged 50 to 60 who received an inactivated influenza vaccine. The chain has TRBV10-3 and TRBJ2-2, with D tentatively TRBD1 (5 bases). For the CDR3, the DNA is TGTGCCATCAGTGAGGGGAAGAGGACACTAACCGGGGAGCTGTTTTTT. Encoded protein: CAISEGKRTLTGELFF.